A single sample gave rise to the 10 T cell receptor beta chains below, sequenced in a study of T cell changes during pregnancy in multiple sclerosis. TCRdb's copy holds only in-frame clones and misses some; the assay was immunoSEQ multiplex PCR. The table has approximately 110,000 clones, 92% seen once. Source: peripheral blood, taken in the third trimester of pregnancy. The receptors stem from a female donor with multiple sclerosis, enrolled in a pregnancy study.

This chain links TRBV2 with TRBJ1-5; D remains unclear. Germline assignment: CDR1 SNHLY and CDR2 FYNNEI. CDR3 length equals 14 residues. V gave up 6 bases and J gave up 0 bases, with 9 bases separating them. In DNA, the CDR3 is TGTGCCAGCAGGAGGGATAATAGCAATCAGCCCCAGCATTTT. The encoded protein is CASRRDNSNQPQHF.

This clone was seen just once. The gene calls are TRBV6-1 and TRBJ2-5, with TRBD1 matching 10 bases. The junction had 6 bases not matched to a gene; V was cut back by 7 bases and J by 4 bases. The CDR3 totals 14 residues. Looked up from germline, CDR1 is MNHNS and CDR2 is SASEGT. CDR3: CASKRTGGRETQYF. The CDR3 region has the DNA TGTGCCAGCAAGAGGACAGGGGGGCGAGAGACCCAGTACTTC.

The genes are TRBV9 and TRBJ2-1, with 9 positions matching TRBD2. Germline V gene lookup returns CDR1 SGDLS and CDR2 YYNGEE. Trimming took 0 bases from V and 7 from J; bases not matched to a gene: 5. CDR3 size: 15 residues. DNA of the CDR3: TGTGCCAGCAGCGTAGGGCGGGAGGGCCGGAATGAGCAGTTCTTC. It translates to CASSVGREGRNEQFF.

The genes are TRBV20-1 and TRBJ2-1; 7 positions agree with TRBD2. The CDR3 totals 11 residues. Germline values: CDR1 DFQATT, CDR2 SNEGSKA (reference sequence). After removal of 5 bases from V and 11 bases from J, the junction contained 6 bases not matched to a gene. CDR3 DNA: TGCAGTGCTCCCGTAGCGGGTCAGCAGTTCTTC. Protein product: CSAPVAGQQFF.

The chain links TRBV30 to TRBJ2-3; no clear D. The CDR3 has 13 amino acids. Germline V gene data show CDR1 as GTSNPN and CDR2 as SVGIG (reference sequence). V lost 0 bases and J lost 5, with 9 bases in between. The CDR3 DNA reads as TGTGCCTGGAGTGTTAGTAGTGGAGATACGCAGTATTTT. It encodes CAWSVSSGDTQYF. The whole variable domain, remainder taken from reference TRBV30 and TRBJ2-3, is SQTIHQWPATLVQPVGSPLSLECTVEGTSNPNLYWYRQAAGRGLQLLFYSVGIGQISSEVPQNLSASRPQDRQFILSSKKLLLSDSGFYLCAWSVSSGDTQYFGPGTRLTVL.

CDR3 protein: CASSSRGSDTQYF. The CDR3 DNA reads TGTGCCAGCAGCTCCAGGGGCTCAGATACGCAGTATTTT. This chain connects TRBV7-3 to TRBJ2-3; perhaps TRBD1 as D (6 bases). The CDR3 is made up of 13 amino acids. With 4 bases removed from V and 4 bases from J, the gap between germline ends came to 9 bases. The germline CDR1 and CDR2 sequences are SGHTA and FQGTGA.

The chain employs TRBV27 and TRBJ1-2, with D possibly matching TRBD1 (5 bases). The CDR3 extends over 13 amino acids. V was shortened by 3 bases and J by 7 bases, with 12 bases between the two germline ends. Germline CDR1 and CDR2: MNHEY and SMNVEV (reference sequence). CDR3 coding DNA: TGTGCCAGCAGTTTTCGGGGGACGAGTGGCTACACCTTC. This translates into CASSFRGTSGYTF.

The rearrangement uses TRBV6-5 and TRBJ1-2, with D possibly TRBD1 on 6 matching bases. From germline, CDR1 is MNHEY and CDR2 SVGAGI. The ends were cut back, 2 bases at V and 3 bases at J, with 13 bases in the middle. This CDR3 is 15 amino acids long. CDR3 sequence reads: CASSYLAQGHYGYTF. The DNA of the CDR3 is TGTGCCAGCAGTTACCTGGCCCAGGGGCACTATGGCTACACCTTC.

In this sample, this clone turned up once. Here the CDR3 reads CAWGDFRLEKLFF. Here the CDR3 DNA reads TGTGCCTGGGGGGACTTTCGACTGGAAAAACTGTTTTTT. J is TRBJ1-4 and V is TRBV30, with D maybe TRBD1 (5 bases). The germline V gene has CDR1 GTSNPN and CDR2 SVGIG (reference sequence). The CDR3 totals 13 residues. V was cut by 5 bases and J by 8 bases, with 15 bases left in between.

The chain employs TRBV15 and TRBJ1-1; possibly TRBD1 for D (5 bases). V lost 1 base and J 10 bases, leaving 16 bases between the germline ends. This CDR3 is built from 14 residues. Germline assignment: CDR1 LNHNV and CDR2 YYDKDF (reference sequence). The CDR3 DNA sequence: TGTGCCACCAGCAGAGGGTTGGGGCGCGAAGGAGCTTTCTTT. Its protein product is CATSRGLGREGAFF.